These 24 T cell receptor beta chains share one sample of origin, sequenced in a study of blood T cells in healthy people across ages. It was with a sample-barcoded 5' primer and a J-beta primer mix that a second PCR of roughly 6 to 11 cycles was run. MiXCR was run by TCRdb on the 5' RACE reads, yielding one entry per CDR3 protein. The sample has around 650,000 distinct CDR3 sequences, approximately 31% seen once. The sample taken for sequencing was blood. Every receptor here comes from a woman over 75 in good health.

This clonotype occurred once. The chain uses TRBV4-2 and TRBJ2-7; TRBD2 aligns across 10 bases. With the DNA end fitting TRBJ2-5 better, the J assignment may be wrong. Germline V lookup: CDR1 LGHNA, CDR2 YNFKEQ. The CDR3 has 16 amino acids. CDR3 bases: TGTGCCAGCAGCCAATTATCTAGCGGGAGCGGAGAGACCCAGTACTTC. It encodes CASSQLSSGSGETQYF.

This clonotype came up many times. This chain joins TRBV6-1 and TRBJ1-6; possible D gene TRBD1, 6 bases. In germline, CDR1 is MNHNS, CDR2 SASEGT. CDR3 length: 14 amino acids. Trimming stripped 1 base from V and 11 bases from J, with 12 bases between. The CDR3 loop is CASSEGTASPPLHF. The CDR3 DNA follows: TGTGCCAGCAGTGAAGGGACAGCCTCCCCACCCCTCCACTTT.

This clonotype appeared many times. CDR3 nucleotides: TGTGCCAGCAGCGTCCAAGGGCAGGGTCCCTTGGGTGAGCAGTTCTTC. Encoded protein: CASSVQGQGPLGEQFF. This chain uses TRBV4-2 with TRBJ2-1, with a possible D match to TRBD1 (5 bases). Germline CDR1 LGHNA, CDR2 YNFKEQ. The V end was cut by 5 bases, the J end by 9 bases, with 23 bases between. This CDR3 region has 16 residues.

Regarding this clonotype: A read error may produce the germline difference seen at one junction end. V gene TRBV7-6 combines with J gene TRBJ2-3; no firm D call. The CDR3 covers 15 residues. Looked up from germline, CDR1 is SGHVS and CDR2 is FNYEAQ. The CDR3 DNA is TGTGCCAGCAGCTATGGGCTGCTGGTAACAGATGCGCAGTATTTT. Amino acid sequence: CASSYGLLVTDAQYF.

This clonotype was observed at least ten times. This CDR3 reads CSARLSGLYGELFF. The DNA for the CDR3 is TGCAGTGCTAGGTTATCAGGGTTATACGGGGAGCTGTTTTTT. The rearrangement joins TRBV20-1 to TRBJ2-2; possibly TRBD1 for D (5 bases). Deletions cut 3 bases from V and 7 bases from J, with 15 bases between. The CDR3 runs 14 residues. The germline V gene has CDR1 DFQATT and CDR2 SNEGSKA (reference sequence).

The sample holds many counts of this clonotype. The chain combines TRBV7-9 with TRBJ2-1, with D tentatively TRBD1 or TRBD2 (6 bases each). V lost 6 bases and J 0 bases, leaving 15 bases between the germline ends. The CDR3 covers 16 residues. Germline V gene sequence: CDR1 SEHNR, CDR2 FQNEAQ (reference sequence). The CDR3 loop reads CASRKDGGRSYNEQFF. In DNA, the CDR3 is TGTGCCAGCAGGAAAGACGGGGGCCGCTCCTACAATGAGCAGTTCTTC.

This clonotype was counted many times. V gene TRBV10-3 combines with J gene TRBJ2-7, with TRBD1 as a possible D gene (6 bases). Germline CDR1 reads ENHRY; CDR2 reads SYGVKD. The CDR3 sequence is 16 residues long. Trimming left V 6 bases short and J 5 bases short, with 23 bases between. The CDR3: CAISQSRPGASDEQYF. The CDR3 nucleotides read TGTGCCATCAGCCAATCCCGCCCAGGGGCCTCGGACGAGCAGTACTTC.

This clonotype was detected ten times or more. The rearrangement links TRBV10-2 to TRBJ2-7; TRBD2 aligns across 8 bases. The CDR3 has 16 amino acids. CDR1 is WSHSY, CDR2 SAAADI, per germline. Germline trimming cut 2 bases from V and 3 bases from J; bases unmatched to any gene: 9. CDR3 region: CASSENSGVGVYEQYF. CDR3 sequence (DNA): TGCGCCAGCAGTGAGAATAGCGGGGTCGGAGTCTACGAGCAGTACTTC.

About this clonotype itself: A read error is possible here, since a much larger clone lies one base away. The rearrangement joins TRBV9 to TRBJ2-7; TRBD1 agrees at 7 bases. The CDR3 has 16 amino acids. V lost 4 bases and J lost 6; bases outside the gene matches: 16. The germline CDR1 and CDR2 sequences are SGDLS and YYNGEE. The CDR3 nucleotides read TGTGCCAGCAGCACCCACCCGACAGGGACGCCGGGCGAGCAGTACTTC. It yields the protein CASSTHPTGTPGEQYF. Complete variable domain (other parts from reference TRBV9 and TRBJ2-7): DSGVTQTPKHLITATGQRVTLRCSPRSGDLSVYWYQQSLDQGLQFLIQYYNGEERAKGNILERFSAQQFPDLHSELNLSSLELGDSALYFCASSTHPTGTPGEQYFGPGTRLTVT.

At least ten counts were recorded for this clonotype. The chain carries TRBV6-1 and TRBJ2-7; 9 bases fit TRBD1. The V gene end was trimmed by 5 bases and the J gene end by 2 bases; junction bases not matched to a gene: 7. Per the germline V gene, CDR1 is MNHNS and CDR2 is SASEGT. The CDR3 length is 15 residues. The CDR3 reads CASSFGQGPTYEQYF. DNA of the CDR3: TGTGCCAGCAGTTTCGGACAGGGGCCGACCTACGAGCAGTACTTC.

There are a few counts of this clonotype. Compared with germline, one end of the junction differs, possibly owing to a read error. The genes are TRBV5-6 and TRBJ2-3; perhaps TRBD2 as D (5 bases). The CDR3 runs 13 residues. The germline V gene encodes CDR1 SGHDT and CDR2 YYEEEE. The CDR3 is CASSLPARDTRYF. The CDR3 nucleotides are TGTGCCAGCAGCTTGCCTGCCCGGGATACGCGGTATTTT.

The chain has TRBV12-5 and TRBJ1-5, with 9 bases fitting TRBD1. J gave up 0 bases and V 3 bases, and 0 bases lay outside the gene matches. Looked up from germline, CDR1 is LGHNT and CDR2 is FRNRAP. This CDR3 is built from 15 residues. CDR3 region: CASGLQGASNQPQHF. The CDR3 coding sequence is TGTGCTAGTGGTTTACAGGGGGCTAGCAATCAGCCCCAGCATTTT.

The table lists this clonotype with many counts. The chain joins TRBV6-1 to TRBJ2-7, with TRBD1 matching 11 bases. The CDR3 contains 14 residues. Trimming removed 11 bases from V and 3 bases from J; junction bases left unmatched: 9. Germline V lookup: CDR1 MNHNS, CDR2 SASEGT. The CDR3 sequence: CASSRGQGVYEQYF. CDR3 DNA: TGTGCCTCCTCCAGGGGACAGGGGGTCTACGAGCAGTACTTC.

A note on this clonotype: This may come from a read error, since a much larger clone is one base off. V gene TRBV20-1 combines with J gene TRBJ2-1; no definite D call. V was pared by 0 bases and J by 2 bases, with 14 bases between. Germline V gene lookup returns CDR1 DFQATT and CDR2 SNEGSKA (reference sequence). The CDR3 covers 16 residues. CDR3 sequence (DNA): TGCAGTGCTAGAGATGATCGCGGAAGCCCCTACAATGAGCAGTTCTTC. Protein product: CSARDDRGSPYNEQFF.

There are a few counts of this clonotype. This chain connects TRBV15 to TRBJ1-6, with a tentative D call TRBD1 (6 bases). Trimming took 5 bases from V and 4 from J, leaving 12 bases between them. Germline assignment: CDR1 LNHNV and CDR2 YYDKDF (reference sequence). The CDR3 covers 15 residues. This CDR3 reads CATSGRDTYNSPLHF. The CDR3 nucleotides are TGTGCCACCAGCGGCCGGGACACATATAATTCACCCCTCCACTTT.

This clonotype came up many times. The chain employs TRBV12-3 or TRBV12-4 and TRBJ1-1; D unclear. V lost 1 base to trimming and J lost 5 bases, with 11 bases between them. This CDR3 region has 14 residues. The CDR3 DNA sequence: TGTGCCAGCAGTTTAGAGGCGGGAGGAACTGAAGCTTTCTTT. Encoded protein: CASSLEAGGTEAFF.

The CDR3: CSADTRVGEKLFF. CDR3 DNA sequence: TGCAGTGCTGATACCAGGGTGGGTGAAAAACTGTTTTTT. This sequence joins TRBV20-1 and TRBJ1-4; D might be TRBD1 (5 bases). The ends were cut back, 5 bases at V and 7 bases at J, with 14 bases in the middle. Germline V gives CDR1 DFQATT, CDR2 SNEGSKA (reference sequence). The CDR3 consists of 13 residues.

The chain has TRBV5-1 and TRBJ2-3; weak D call: TRBD1 (5 bases). The V gene's germline CDR1 is SGHRS and CDR2 YFSETQ. CDR3 size: 15 residues. Trimming took off 5 bases at V and 7 bases at J, with 20 bases between the two ends. The CDR3 region has the DNA TGCGCCAGCAGGGCTGGGGCAGCCGGCCGGAATACGCAGTATTTT. Encoded protein: CASRAGAAGRNTQYF. The full variable domain, in which reference TRBV5-1 and TRBJ2-3 provide the parts outside the CDR3, is KAGVTQTPRYLIKTRGQQVTLSCSPISGHRSVSWYQQTPGQGLQFLFEYFSETQRNKGNFPGRFSGRQFSNSRSEMNVSTLELGDSALYLCASRAGAAGRNTQYFGPGTRLTVL.

In this sample, this clonotype turned up many times. This chain uses TRBV28 with TRBJ2-1, with 11 bases that match TRBD2. This CDR3 spans 16 amino acids. Per germline, CDR1 MDHEN and CDR2 SYDVKM. Trimming cost V 5 bases and J 5 bases; bases outside gene matches: 8. CDR3 amino acids: CASSPQLAGVNNEQFF. In DNA, the CDR3 is TGTGCCAGCAGTCCCCAACTAGCGGGGGTCAACAATGAGCAGTTCTTC.

This clonotype was found many times. This chain connects TRBV12-3 or TRBV12-4 to TRBJ2-7; D is possibly TRBD1 or TRBD2 (7 bases each). This CDR3 spans 13 amino acids. V lost 0 bases and J 6 bases, leaving 9 bases between the germline ends. The CDR3 reads CASSLARGGEQYF. The CDR3 DNA is TGTGCCAGCAGTTTAGCCAGGGGGGGCGAGCAGTACTTC.

To note about this clonotype: The junction departs from the called germline gene at one end, perhaps through a read error. J is TRBJ2-7 and V is TRBV6-2 or TRBV6-3, with no clear D. From germline, CDR1 is MNHEY and CDR2 SVGEGT. This CDR3 contains 13 residues. The CDR3 spells CANSYRSSYEQYF. For the CDR3, the DNA is TGTGCCAACAGTTACCGAAGCTCCTACGAGCAGTACTTC.

This clonotype has a count of ten or more. The chain is built from TRBV20-1 and TRBJ2-5; D might be TRBD1 or TRBD2, each matching 7 bases. Looked up from germline, CDR1 is DFQATT and CDR2 is SNEGSKA (reference sequence). V lost 7 bases and J lost 1, with 13 bases in between. The CDR3 has 13 amino acids. CDR3 DNA sequence: TGCAGTGGAGCAGGGGGGGCCCAAGAGACCCAGTACTTC. Its protein is CSGAGGAQETQYF.

CDR3 coding DNA: TGCGCCAGCAGCTTGGCACAGGGGGGAATTTACACTGAAGCTTTCTTT. Its translation is CASSLAQGGIYTEAFF. The chain carries TRBV5-1 and TRBJ1-1, with TRBD1 identical over 8 bases. The CDR3 loop spans 16 amino acids. The germline V gene has CDR1 SGHRS and CDR2 YFSETQ. V shed 0 bases, J shed 3 bases, and the junction held 7 bases outside the gene matches.

In the case of this clonotype: The junction departs from germline at one end; a sequencing error may be responsible. The gene calls are TRBV7-2 and TRBJ1-1; 8 nucleotides align to TRBD1. CDR3 length: 18 residues. CDR1 is SGHTA, CDR2 FQGNSA, per germline. CDR3 in DNA: TGTGCCAGCAGCTCCACACCGGGACAGGTCTCACGGAACACTGAAGTTTTCTTT. Its protein product is CASSSTPGQVSRNTEVFF. Complete variable domain (other parts from reference TRBV7-2 and TRBJ1-1): GAGVSQSPSNKVTEKGKDVELRCDPISGHTALYWYRQSLGQGLEFLIYFQGNSAPDKSGLPSDRFSAERTGGSVSTLTIQRTQQEDSAVYLCASSSTPGQVSRNTEVFFGQGTRLTVV.